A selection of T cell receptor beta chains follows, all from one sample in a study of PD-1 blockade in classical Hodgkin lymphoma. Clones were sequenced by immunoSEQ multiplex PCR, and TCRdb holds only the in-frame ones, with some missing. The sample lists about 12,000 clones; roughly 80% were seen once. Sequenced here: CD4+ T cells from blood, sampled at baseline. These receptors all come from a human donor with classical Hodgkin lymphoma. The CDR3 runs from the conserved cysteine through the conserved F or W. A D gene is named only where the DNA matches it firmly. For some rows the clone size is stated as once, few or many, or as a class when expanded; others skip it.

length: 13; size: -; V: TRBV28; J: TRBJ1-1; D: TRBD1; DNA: TGTGCCAGCAGGCGGCTGACAGGGACTGAAGCTTTCTTT; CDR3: CASRRLTGTEAFF
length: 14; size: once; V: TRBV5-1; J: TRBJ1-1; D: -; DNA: TGCGCCAGCAGCTTGGTTGGAAAGGACACTGAAGCTTTCTTT; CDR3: CASSLVGKDTEAFF
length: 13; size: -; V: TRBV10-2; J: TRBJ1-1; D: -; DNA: TGCGCCAGCAGTGAGTCAACGGGGACACAGGCTTTCTTT; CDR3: CASSESTGTQAFF
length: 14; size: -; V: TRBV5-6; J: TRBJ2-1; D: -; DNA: TGTGCCAGCAGTGAGTTCGCTATTTACAATGAGCAGTTCTTC; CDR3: CASSEFAIYNEQFF
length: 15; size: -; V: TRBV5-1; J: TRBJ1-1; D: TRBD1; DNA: TGCGCCAGCAGCTTGGTGGGGACAGGGTACACTGAAGCTTTCTTT; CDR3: CASSLVGTGYTEAFF
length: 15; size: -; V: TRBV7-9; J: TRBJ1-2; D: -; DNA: TGTGCCAGCAGCTTAGATGGGGGAGTGGGCTATGGCTACACCTTC; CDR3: CASSLDGGVGYGYTF
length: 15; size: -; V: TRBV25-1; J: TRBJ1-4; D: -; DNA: TGTGCCAGCAGTGATTCAGGGTTTGGGTATGAAAAACTGTTTTTT; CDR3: CASSDSGFGYEKLFF
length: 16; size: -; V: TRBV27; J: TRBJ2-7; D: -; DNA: TGTGCCAGCAGTTTCATAAGGGGGGAAGTTATCTACGAGCAGTACTTC; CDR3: CASSFIRGEVIYEQYF
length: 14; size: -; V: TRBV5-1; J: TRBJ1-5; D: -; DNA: TGCGCCAGCAGCTTGGGGGGGCGTCGGGAGCCCCAGCATTTT; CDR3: CASSLGGRREPQHF
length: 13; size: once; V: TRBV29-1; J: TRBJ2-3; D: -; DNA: TGCAGCGTTGAGGGTAGTTTCACAGATACGCAGTATTTT; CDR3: CSVEGSFTDTQYF
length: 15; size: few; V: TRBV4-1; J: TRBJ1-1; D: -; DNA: TGCGCCAGCAGCCAAGATAGAGGTTGGAACACTGAAGCTTTCTTT; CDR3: CASSQDRGWNTEAFF
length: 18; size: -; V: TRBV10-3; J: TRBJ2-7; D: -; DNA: TGTGCCATCAGTGACTGGGGCCCGCACGGGGGGCCCTCCTACGAGCAGTACTTC; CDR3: CAISDWGPHGGPSYEQYF
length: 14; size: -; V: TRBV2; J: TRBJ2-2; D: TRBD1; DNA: TGTGCCAGCACCGGACAGGGGAACACCGGGGAGCTGTTTTTT; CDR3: CASTGQGNTGELFF
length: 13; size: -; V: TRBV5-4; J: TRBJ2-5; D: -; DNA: TGTGCCAGCAGCCTCCCTGTCCAAGAGACCCAGTACTTC; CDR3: CASSLPVQETQYF
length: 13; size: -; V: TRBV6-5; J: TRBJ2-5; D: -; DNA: TGTGCCAGCAGTTACCGAAGGGGGGAGACCCAGTACTTC; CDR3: CASSYRRGETQYF
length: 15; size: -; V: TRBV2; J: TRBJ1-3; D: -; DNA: TGTGCCAGGTCTAGGCCGGGCAACTCTGGAAACACCATATATTTT; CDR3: CARSRPGNSGNTIYF
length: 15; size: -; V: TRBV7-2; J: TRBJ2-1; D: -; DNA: TGTGCCAGCAGCGCAACCGGGATGAACTACAATGAGCAGTTCTTC; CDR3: CASSATGMNYNEQFF
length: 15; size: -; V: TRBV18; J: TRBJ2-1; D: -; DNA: TGTGCCAGCTCTCAGGGATTGGGCCTTTACAATGAGCAGTTCTTC; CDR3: CASSQGLGLYNEQFF
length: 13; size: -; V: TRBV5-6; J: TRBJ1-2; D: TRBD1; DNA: TGTGCCAGCAGCGGGACAGATGCTTATGGCTACACCTTC; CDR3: CASSGTDAYGYTF
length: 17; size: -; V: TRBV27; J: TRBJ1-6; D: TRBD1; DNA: TGTGCCAGCAGTTTATTAAACAGGGGCGCATATAATTCACCCCTCCACTTT; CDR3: CASSLLNRGAYNSPLHF
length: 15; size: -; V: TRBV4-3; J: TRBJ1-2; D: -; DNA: TGCGCCAGCAGCCAGGGCGGGAGCAGCTCTTCTGGCTACACCTTC; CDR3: CASSQGGSSSSGYTF
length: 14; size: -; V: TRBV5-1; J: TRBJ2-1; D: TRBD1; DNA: TGCGCCAGCAGTAGGACAGGGTCCTACAATGAGCAGTTCTTC; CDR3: CASSRTGSYNEQFF
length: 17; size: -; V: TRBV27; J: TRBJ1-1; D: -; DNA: TGTGCCAGCAGTTTATCGTCGGCAGGAGTTCTGAACACTGAAGCTTTCTTT; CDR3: CASSLSSAGVLNTEAFF
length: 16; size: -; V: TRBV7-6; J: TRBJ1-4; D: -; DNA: TGTGCCAGCAGCCCGGGAAGTACAGGCCGTGATGAAAAACTGTTTTTT; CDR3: CASSPGSTGRDEKLFF
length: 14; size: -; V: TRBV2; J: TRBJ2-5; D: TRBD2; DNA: TGTGCCAGCCACAAGCGGGGGGGACAAGAGACCCAGTACTTC; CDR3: CASHKRGGQETQYF
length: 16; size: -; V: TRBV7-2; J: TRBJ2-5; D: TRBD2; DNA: TGTGCCAGCAGCTTAGCCTACGGGGGGGCCGGAGAGACCCAGTACTTC; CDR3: CASSLAYGGAGETQYF
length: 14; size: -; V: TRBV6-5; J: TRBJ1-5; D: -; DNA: TGTGCCAGCAGTCCCGGCGGACGCAATCAGCCCCAGCATTTT; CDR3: CASSPGGRNQPQHF
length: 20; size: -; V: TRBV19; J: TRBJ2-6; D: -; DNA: TGTGCCAGTAGTATTTCTTCATCGGCCAGGGGTTACCCTGGGGCCAACGTCCTGACTTTC; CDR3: CASSISSSARGYPGANVLTF
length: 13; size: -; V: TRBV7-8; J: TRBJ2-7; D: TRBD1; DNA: TGTGCCAGCAGCCGGGGACAGGACTACGAGCAGTACTTC; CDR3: CASSRGQDYEQYF
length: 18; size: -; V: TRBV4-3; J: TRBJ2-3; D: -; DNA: TGCGCCAGCAGCCAAGATCTTGCGGACGGGGGTAAGATGGATACGCAGTATTTT; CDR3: CASSQDLADGGKMDTQYF
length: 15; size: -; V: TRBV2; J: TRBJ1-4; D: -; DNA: TGTGCCAGCAGTGATTCGGACAGCATTAATGAAAAACTGTTTTTT; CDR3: CASSDSDSINEKLFF
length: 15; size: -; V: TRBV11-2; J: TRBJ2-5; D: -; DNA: TGTGCCAGCAGCTTATACAATGGGGGCCGGGAGACCCAGTACTTC; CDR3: CASSLYNGGRETQYF
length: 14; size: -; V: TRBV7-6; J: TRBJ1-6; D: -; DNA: TGTGCCAGCAGCTCCGGGGGAAATAATTCACCCCTCCACTTT; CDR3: CASSSGGNNSPLHF
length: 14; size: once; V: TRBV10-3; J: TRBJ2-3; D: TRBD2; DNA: TGTGCCACTGTCGATAGCGGGGCCACAGATACGCAGTATTTT; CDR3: CATVDSGATDTQYF